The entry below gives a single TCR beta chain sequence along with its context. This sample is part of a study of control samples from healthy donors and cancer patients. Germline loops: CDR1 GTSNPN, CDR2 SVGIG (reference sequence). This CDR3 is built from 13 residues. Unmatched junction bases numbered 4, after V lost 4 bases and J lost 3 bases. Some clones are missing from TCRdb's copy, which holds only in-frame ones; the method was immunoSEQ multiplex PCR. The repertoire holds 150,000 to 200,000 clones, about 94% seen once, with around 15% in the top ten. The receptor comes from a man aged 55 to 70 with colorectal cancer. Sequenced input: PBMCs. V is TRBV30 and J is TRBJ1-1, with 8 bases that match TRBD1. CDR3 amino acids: CAWTPGGYTEAFF. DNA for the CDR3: TGTGCCTGGACCCCAGGGGGCTACACTGAAGCTTTCTTT.